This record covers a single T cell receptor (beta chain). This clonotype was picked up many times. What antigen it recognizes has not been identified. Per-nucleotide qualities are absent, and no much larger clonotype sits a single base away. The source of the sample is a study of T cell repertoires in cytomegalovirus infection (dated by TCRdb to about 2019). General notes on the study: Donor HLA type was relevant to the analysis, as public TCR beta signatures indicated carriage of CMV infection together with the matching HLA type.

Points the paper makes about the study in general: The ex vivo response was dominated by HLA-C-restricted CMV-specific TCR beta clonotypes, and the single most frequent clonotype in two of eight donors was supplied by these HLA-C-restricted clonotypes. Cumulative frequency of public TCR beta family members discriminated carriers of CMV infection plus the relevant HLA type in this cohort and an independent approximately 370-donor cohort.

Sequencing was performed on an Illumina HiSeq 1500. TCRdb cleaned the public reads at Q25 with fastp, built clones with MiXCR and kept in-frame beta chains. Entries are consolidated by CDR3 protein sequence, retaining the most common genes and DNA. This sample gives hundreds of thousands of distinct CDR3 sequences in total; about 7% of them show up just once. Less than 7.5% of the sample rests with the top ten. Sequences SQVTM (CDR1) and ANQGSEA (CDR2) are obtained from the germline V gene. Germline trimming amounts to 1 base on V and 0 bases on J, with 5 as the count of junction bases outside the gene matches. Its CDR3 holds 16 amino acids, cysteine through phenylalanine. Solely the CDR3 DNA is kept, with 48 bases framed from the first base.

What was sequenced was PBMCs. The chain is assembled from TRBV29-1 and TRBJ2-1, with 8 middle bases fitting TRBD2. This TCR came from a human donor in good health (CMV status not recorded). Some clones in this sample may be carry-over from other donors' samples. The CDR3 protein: CSVEGGGGPSYNEQFF. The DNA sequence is TGCAGCGTTGAAGGGGGCGGGGGGCCCTCCTACAATGAGCAGTTCTTC.